This TCR beta chain derives from a study of STAT5B mutations in CD4+ large granular lymphocyte leukemia (dated by TCRdb to 2022 to 2024). About the study as a whole: Among healthy controls, the CDR3 'QG' motif was associated with a particular HLA allele. Flow cytometry on FACSCanto II or FACSVerse showed that the purified fractions were more than 95% pure among lymphocytes. The TCRbeta repertoires of CD4+ T-cell large granular lymphocyte leukemia patients were compared with the TCRbeta repertoires of healthy blood donors.

The CDR3 runs 15 amino acids, cysteine and phenylalanine included. Only the CDR3 region is kept as DNA, spanning 45 bases read in frame from base 1. The germline V gene specifies MNHNS as CDR1 and SASEGT as CDR2. V lost 5 bases and J lost 4 bases, and the count of bases not matched to a germline gene is 5. Healthy controls were some 35 blood donors whose buffy coats came from the Finnish Red Cross blood service. All TCR-sequenced material derived from peripheral blood: patient blood samples and healthy donor buffy coats. Peripheral blood mononuclear cells were isolated by Ficoll-Hypaque gradient centrifugation. Magnetic purification was used to isolate CD4+ cells from the buffy coats of the healthy controls. Genomic DNA was extracted with the Gentra Puregene Cell and Tissue kit and quantified on a Qubit 2.0 fluorometer. In regard to this clone: This clone's antigen is unknown. Per-nucleotide qualities are absent, and no much larger clonotype sits a single base away.

The research as a whole found: TRBV06-family usage was enriched among the top patient clones (8/27) compared with healthy controls (2/35). Compared with healthy CD4+ repertoires, CD4-sorted patient repertoires appeared more clonal, and this difference remained even after the putative leukemic clones were removed. Main leukemic clonotypes were private to each patient, although 20% to 30% appeared at low frequency in other patients' non-leukemic repertoires. Data were not HLA-matched; higher clonality in CD4+ versus CD8+ T-LGLL could reflect the relatively small sample size.

The immunoSEQ assay at survey resolution was applied to genomic DNA for sequencing of TCRbeta rearrangements. Processing in the source paper ran as follows. A lowest detectable productive clonotype frequency of 2.59 x 10-5 was observed in the TCR sequencing data. Only productive TCRbeta rearrangements, defined as complete and in-frame sequences, were included in the analyses. Simpson clonality, calculated in the immunoSEQ Analyzer version 3.0, was used as the measure of sample clonality. Clones were binned by frequency as very rare, small, medium, large (1-20%) or hyperexpanded (>20%). Generation probabilities were estimated with OLGA 1.2.3, V-gene circos plots were made with VDJtools, specificities were searched in VDJdb, and CDR3 motifs were identified with GLIPH. Not all clones reach the TCRdb copy of this immuneACCESS table, which keeps in-frame sequences only. Checked studies attribute under half of the gap to unresolved V genes and leave the rest unexplained. That table is the source of V, J and clone size, and D and trimming were worked out from the DNA. The sample table records about 35,000 clones; around 80% of these occur just once. Of the sample, approximately 2% falls within the top ten clones.

This clonotype originated in a human donor in good health. The chain couples TRBV6-1 to TRBJ2-2, with 9 central nucleotides matching TRBD1. The specimen sequenced was CD4+ T cells from blood buffy coats. Here the CDR3 is given as CASSSGTGTTGELFF. In nucleotides, the sequence is TGTGCCAGCAGTTCCGGGACAGGGACCACCGGGGAGCTGTTTTTT.